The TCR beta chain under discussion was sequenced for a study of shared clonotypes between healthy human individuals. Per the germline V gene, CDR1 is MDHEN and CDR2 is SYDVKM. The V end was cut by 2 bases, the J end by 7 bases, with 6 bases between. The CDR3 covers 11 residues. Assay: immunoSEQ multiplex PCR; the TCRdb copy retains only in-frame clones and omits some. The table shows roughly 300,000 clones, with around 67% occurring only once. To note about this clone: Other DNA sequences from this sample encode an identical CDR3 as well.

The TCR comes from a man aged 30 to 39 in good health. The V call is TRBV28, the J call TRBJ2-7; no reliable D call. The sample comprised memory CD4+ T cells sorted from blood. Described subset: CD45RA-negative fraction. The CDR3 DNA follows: TGTGCCAGCAGTTTAAGTAGGGAGCAGTACTTC. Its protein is CASSLSREQYF.